This T cell receptor (beta chain) was found in a study of cytomegalovirus exposure and HLA in healthy donors. V shed 6 bases and J shed 0 bases, with 11 bases lying between them. The CDR3 spans 14 residues. Germline V gene sequence: CDR1 MDHEN, CDR2 SYDVKM. General observations from the study: Sequencing had likely introduced a cluster of highly shared sequence variants as an artifact. Reportedly, cytomegalovirus status was diagnosed with high sensitivity and specificity. Based on reports, TCR beta sequences accurately predicted HLA-A and HLA-B alleles for most subjects. Later on, a genetic analysis was performed. It linked a missense variant in DCLRE1C with V- and J-gene trimming of TCR beta.

As for this clone: The antigen is undetermined.

The PCR employed 60 Vbeta primers together with 13 Jbeta primers. Data came from immunoSEQ multiplex PCR; TCRdb stores just in-frame clones and leaves some out. The table shows about 130,000 clones, with 60% to 75% occurring only once. The source of this sequence is a woman aged 50 to 60 in good health and CMV-seropositive. What was sequenced was PBMCs. The chain combines TRBV28 with TRBJ1-1; tentatively, D is TRBD1 (6 bases). The DNA of the CDR3 is TGTGCCAGCAGCACCAACAGGGTGAACACTGAAGCTTTCTTT. It specifies CASSTNRVNTEAFF. The whole variable domain, filled in from reference TRBV28 and TRBJ1-1, reads DVKVTQSSRYLVKRTGEKVFLECVQDMDHENMFWYRQDPGLGLRLIYFSYDVKMKEKGDIPEGYSVSREKKERFSLILESASTNQTSMYLCASSTNRVNTEAFFGQGTRLTVV.